This TCR beta chain was profiled in a study of Ad26.COV2.S vaccination and SARS-CoV-2 variants. The wider study: Intramuscularly, Ad26.COV2.S was given either once or twice, 56 days apart.

The treatment: 19 received Ad26.COV2.S at low or high dose, single or two shots; 5 received placebo; per-sample allocation not given. Collection of the samples took place on day 63 after the first injection of vaccine or placebo. The CDR3 runs to 12 residues. V was clipped by 0 bases and J by 3 bases, with 6 bases between them. Germline V lookup: CDR1 GTSNPN, CDR2 SVGIG (reference sequence). On this clone itself: Its cognate antigen is unknown.

Libraries were prepared by immunoSEQ multiplex PCR; TCRdb keeps only in-frame clonotypes and omits some of them. The table records hundreds of thousands of clones, around nine tenths of them present only once. General study findings and limits: Placebo recipients had lower spike-specific TCR breadth than vaccine recipients.

The clonotype originates from a person between 18 and 65 years old who received the Ad26.COV2.S COVID-19 vaccine or a placebo. Source: peripheral blood, taken in a trial of Ad26.COV2.S vaccine versus placebo. The chain couples TRBV30 to TRBJ2-7; D not certain. The CDR3 loop is CAWSVVDYEQYF. DNA for the CDR3: TGTGCCTGGAGTGTTGTTGACTACGAGCAGTACTTC.